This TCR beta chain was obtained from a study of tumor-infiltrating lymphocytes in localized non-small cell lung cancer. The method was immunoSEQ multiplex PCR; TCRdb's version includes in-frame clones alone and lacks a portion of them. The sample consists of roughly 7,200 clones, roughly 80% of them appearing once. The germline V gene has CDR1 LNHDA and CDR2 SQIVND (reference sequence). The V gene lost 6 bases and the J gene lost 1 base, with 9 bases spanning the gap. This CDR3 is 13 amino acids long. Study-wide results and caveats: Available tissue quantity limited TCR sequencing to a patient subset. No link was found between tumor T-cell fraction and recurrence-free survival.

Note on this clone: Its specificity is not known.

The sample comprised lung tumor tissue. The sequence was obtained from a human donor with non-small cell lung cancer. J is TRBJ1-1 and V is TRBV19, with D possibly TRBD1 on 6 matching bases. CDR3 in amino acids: CASRPGQNTEAFF. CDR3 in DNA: TGTGCCAGTAGACCGGGACAGAACACTGAAGCTTTCTTT.